This T cell receptor beta chain is from a study of shared clonotypes between healthy human individuals. Study findings and constraints: Among donors, sharing of clonotypes was expected to be affected by sequencing depth.

Looked up from germline, CDR1 is MGHRA and CDR2 is YSYEKL. V gave up 4 bases and J gave up 1 base, with 6 bases separating them. The length of the CDR3 is 13 residues. The assay was carried out at the deep level. Study processing details: ImmunoSEQ sequences covered only the junction and lacked quality scores; filtering therefore differed. The assay was immunoSEQ multiplex PCR, and TCRdb's table has in-frame clones only and misses some. That table gives V, J and clone size, and the DNA gave D and trimming. The data show over 700,000 clones, about two thirds seen once. As regards this clone: Its specificity is not known.

The specimen sequenced was memory CD4+ T cells sorted from blood. Subset here: CD45RA-negative fraction. This chain uses TRBV4-1 with TRBJ2-3; D is possibly TRBD1 or TRBD2 (5 bases each). This clonotype originated in a woman in her 30s in good health. CDR3 DNA sequence: TGCGCCAGCAGCCGGGACCGCACAGATACGCAGTATTTT. Protein: CASSRDRTDTQYF.